This TCR beta chain was obtained from a study of blood T cells in healthy people across ages. Study-level information: About one barcoded beta molecule per two T cells was captured by template switching. Study-wide results and caveats: The donors' CMV status was not determined, possibly confounding changes in expanded clonotypes. Reliance upon unsorted PBMCs precluded definitive naive versus antigen-experienced comparison. Long-lived donors had more naive CD4+ cells and higher diversity than aged donors.

The CDR3 has 19 residues. The germline V and J ends were trimmed by 1 base and 4 bases, with 24 bases remaining between them. Looked up from germline, CDR1 is SGHVS and CDR2 is FQNEAQ. A second PCR, run for roughly 7 to 12 cycles, used a sample-barcoded 5' primer plus a J-beta primer mix. TCRdb used MiXCR to reprocess the 5' RACE reads, holding one entry per CDR3 protein. The table has over 1,300,000 distinct CDR3 sequences, around 55% seen once. Regarding this clonotype: Its antigen is still unknown.

Material: blood. This receptor was obtained from a man between 18 and 35 years old in good health. The chain combines TRBV7-8 with TRBJ2-3; perhaps TRBD2 as D (5 bases). The chain's CDR3 is CASSLVGLGLESSADTQYF. The CDR3 DNA sequence: TGTGCCAGCAGCTTAGTAGGGCTCGGACTCGAAAGTTCTGCAGATACGCAGTATTTT. The full variable domain, its missing parts supplied by reference TRBV7-8 and TRBJ2-3, is GAGVSQSPRYKVAKRGQDVALRCDPISGHVSLFWYQQALGQGPEFLTYFQNEAQLDKSGLPSDRFFAERPEGSVSTLKIQRTQQEDSAVYLCASSLVGLGLESSADTQYFGPGTRLTVL.